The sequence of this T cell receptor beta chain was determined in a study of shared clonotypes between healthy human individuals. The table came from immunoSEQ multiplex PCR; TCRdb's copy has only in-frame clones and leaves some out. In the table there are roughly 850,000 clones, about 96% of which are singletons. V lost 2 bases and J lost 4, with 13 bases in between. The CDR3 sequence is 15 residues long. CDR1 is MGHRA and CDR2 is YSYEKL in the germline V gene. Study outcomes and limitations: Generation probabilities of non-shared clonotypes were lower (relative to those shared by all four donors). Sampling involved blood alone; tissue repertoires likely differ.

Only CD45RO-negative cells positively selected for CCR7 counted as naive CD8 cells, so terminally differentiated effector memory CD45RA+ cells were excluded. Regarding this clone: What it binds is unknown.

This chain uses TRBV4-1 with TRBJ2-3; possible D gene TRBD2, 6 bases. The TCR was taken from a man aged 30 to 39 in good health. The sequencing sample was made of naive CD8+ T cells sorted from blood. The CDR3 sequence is CASSQIREWADTQYF. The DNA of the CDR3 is TGCGCCAGCAGCCAAATCCGGGAGTGGGCAGATACGCAGTATTTT.